A single sample is the source of the 22 T cell receptor beta chains below, sequenced in a study of shared clonotypes between healthy human individuals. The data were produced by immunoSEQ multiplex PCR, yet TCRdb's version contains in-frame clones alone and is incomplete. This repertoire shows under 2,000,000 clones, about 95% found once; its top ten account for approximately 1%. Positive CCR7 selection of CD45RO-negative cells yielded the naive CD8 cells, and terminally differentiated effector memory CD45RA+ cells were excluded. The sample was naive CD8+ T cells sorted from blood. These receptors were obtained from a man aged 18 to 29 in good health.

With respect to this clone: Other DNA sequences in this sample translate to the same CDR3. The CDR3 DNA is TGTGCCAGCAGCTTAGTGACGGCAGATGGCTACACCTTC. It encodes CASSLVTADGYTF. This chain links TRBV7-9 with TRBJ1-2; D not resolved. Germline CDR1 is SEHNR and CDR2 is FQNEAQ (reference sequence). Trimming shortened V by 1 base and J by 6 bases, and 9 bases separated the two germline ends. The CDR3 length is 13 residues. Variable domain in full (rest from reference TRBV7-9 and TRBJ1-2): DTGVSQNPRHKITKRGQNVTFRCDPISEHNRLYWYRQTLGQGPEFLTYFQNEAQLEKSRLLSDRFSAERPKGSFSTLEIQRTEQGDSAMYLCASSLVTADGYTFGSGTRLTVV.

J is TRBJ2-7 and V is TRBV7-6, with 10 bases aligning to TRBD2. This CDR3 region has 13 residues. Germline-derived CDR1 and CDR2 are SGHVS and FNYEAQ. With V trimmed by 5 bases and J by 5 bases, 3 bases remained unmatched. This CDR3 is CASSNSGGNEQYF. The CDR3 bases are TGTGCCAGCAGCAATAGCGGGGGGAACGAGCAGTACTTC. The full variable domain, in which reference TRBV7-6 and TRBJ2-7 provide the parts outside the CDR3, is GAGVSQSPRYKVTKRGQDVALRCDPISGHVSLYWYRQALGQGPEFLTYFNYEAQQDKSGLPNDRFSAERPEGSISTLTIQRTEQRDSAMYRCASSNSGGNEQYFGPGTRLTVT.

CDR3 sequence reads: CASSERLAGVNTGELFF. The DNA for the CDR3 is TGCGCCAGCAGCGAGAGACTAGCGGGGGTGAACACCGGGGAGCTGTTTTTT. The rearrangement links TRBV5-1 to TRBJ2-2, with 12 bases identical to TRBD2. The J segment lost 1 base and the V segment lost 4 bases, leaving 5 bases of the junction unmatched. The CDR3 has 17 amino acids. In germline, CDR1 is SGHRS, CDR2 YFSETQ.

The chain uses TRBV6-5 and TRBJ2-2, with 11 bases identical to TRBD1. From germline, CDR1 is MNHEY and CDR2 SVGAGI. The CDR3 has 14 residues. The junction had 1 base not matched to a gene; V was cut back by 4 bases and J by 6 bases. CDR3 nucleotides: TGTGCCAGCAGTTGGGGACAGGGGGCCGGGGAGCTGTTTTTT. Its translation: CASSWGQGAGELFF.

Notes on this clone: This same CDR3 is encoded by further DNA sequences in the sample. This chain uses TRBV27 with TRBJ1-5; D is unresolved. The CDR3 length is 15 residues. With 0 bases removed from V and 1 base from J, the gap between germline ends came to 7 bases. The germline gives CDR1 MNHEY, CDR2 SMNVEV (reference sequence). For the CDR3, the DNA is TGTGCCAGCAGTTTATCGAAGGGAAGCAATCAGCCCCAGCATTTT. This gives the protein CASSLSKGSNQPQHF.

The V call is TRBV6-6, the J call TRBJ2-7; 8 bases align to TRBD1. V lost 2 bases, J lost 3 bases, and 3 bases stayed unmatched. The V gene's germline CDR1 is MNHNY and CDR2 SVGAGI (reference sequence). The CDR3 runs 14 residues. As DNA, the CDR3 is TGTGCCAGCAGTTACGGGGGACAGGTCTACGAGCAGTACTTC. This codes for CASSYGGQVYEQYF.

The rearrangement joins TRBV7-9 to TRBJ2-1; the D gene is possibly TRBD1 (6 bases). Per germline, CDR1 SEHNR and CDR2 FQNEAQ (reference sequence). This CDR3 is 14 amino acids long. Trimming cost V 4 bases and J 4 bases, with 11 bases left between them. In nucleotides, the CDR3 is TGTGCCAGCAGCTCCGGGACACCGTACAATGAGCAGTTCTTC. Protein product: CASSSGTPYNEQFF.

The chain links TRBV15 to TRBJ2-5; 7 bases map to TRBD2. Germline V gene sequence: CDR1 LNHNV, CDR2 YYDKDF (reference sequence). The CDR3 sequence is 15 residues long. Trimming at V came to 5 bases and at J to 5 bases, leaving 11 bases not matched to a gene. CDR3 sequence (DNA): TGTGCCACCAGCTCCCACTGGACGGGAGGCGAGACCCAGTACTTC. This translates into CATSSHWTGGETQYF.

V gene TRBV19 combines with J gene TRBJ1-5; the D gene is possibly TRBD1 (5 bases). Trimming stripped 7 bases from V and 1 base from J, with 11 bases between. The CDR3 extends over 14 amino acids. Germline CDR1 reads LNHDA; CDR2 reads SQIVND (reference sequence). The CDR3 loop reads CASTWAGSNQPQHF. The CDR3 DNA reads TGTGCCAGTACTTGGGCAGGGAGCAATCAGCCCCAGCATTTT.

The chain uses TRBV6-4 and TRBJ2-7; no reliable D call. Germline V CDR1 and CDR2: MRHNA, SNTAGT. CDR3 length: 14 amino acids. The V and J ends lost 9 bases and 6 bases respectively, with 21 bases between them. The chain's CDR3 is CASGPRPPVCEQYF. CDR3 DNA sequence: TGTGCCAGTGGCCCAAGACCCCCCGTGTGCGAGCAGTACTTC.

The DNA for the CDR3 is TGTGCCAGCAGCATTACCGGGACAGGGGAACTGGGCGGCTACACCTTC. It translates to CASSITGTGELGGYTF. The chain employs TRBV7-9 and TRBJ1-2, with 10 bases matching TRBD1. With 5 bases clipped from V and 8 bases from J, the junction kept 14 bases outside the gene matches. This CDR3 has 16 amino acids. CDR1 is SEHNR, CDR2 FQNEAQ, per germline (reference sequence).

The chain recombines TRBV27 with TRBJ1-6, with a weak D call TRBD1 (6 bases). The CDR3 runs 15 residues. From germline, CDR1 is MNHEY and CDR2 SMNVEV (reference sequence). V was clipped by 5 bases and J by 1 base, with 9 bases between them. This CDR3 reads CASSPGQSYNSPLHF. For the CDR3, the DNA is TGTGCCAGCAGTCCAGGACAGTCCTATAATTCACCCCTCCACTTT.

This chain connects TRBV5-4 to TRBJ1-6; D call uncertain. Germline CDR1 SGHNT, CDR2 YYREEE (reference sequence). CDR3 length: 16 amino acids. The V gene lost 1 base and the J gene lost 7 bases, with 15 bases spanning the gap. CDR3 coding DNA: TGTGCCAGCAGCTTGTACCATCGGACGGAGAATTCACCCCTCCACTTT. Its protein is CASSLYHRTENSPLHF. The full variable domain, completed using reference TRBV5-4 and TRBJ1-6, is ETGVTQSPTHLIKTRGQQVTLRCSSQSGHNTVSWYQQALGQGPQFIFQYYREEENGRGNFPPRFSGLQFPNYSSELNVNALELDDSALYLCASSLYHRTENSPLHFGNGTRLTVT.

The J gene is TRBJ1-2, the V gene TRBV5-1, with D perhaps TRBD1 (5 bases). The V end was cut by 4 bases, the J end by 8 bases, with 15 bases between. The CDR3 is 13 amino acids. Germline lookup yields CDR1 SGHRS and CDR2 YFSETQ. Written as DNA, the CDR3 is TGCGCCAGCAGCGATCAGGGAAGCGGCGGCTACACCTTC. Translated, it gives CASSDQGSGGYTF.

The chain has TRBV2 and TRBJ2-7, with 8 bases that match TRBD1. The CDR3 runs 17 residues. Per germline, CDR1 SNHLY and CDR2 FYNNEI. The V and J ends lost 4 bases and 6 bases, in that order; junction bases with no gene match: 17. CDR3 nucleotide sequence: TGTGCCAGCAGTGGAATGGGACTCGGACAGGGAGGAATCGAGCAGTACTTC. It translates to CASSGMGLGQGGIEQYF.

The V call is TRBV2, the J call TRBJ2-7, with D perhaps matching TRBD1 (6 bases). Trimming cost V 8 bases and J 3 bases, with 14 bases left between them. The germline V gene encodes CDR1 SNHLY and CDR2 FYNNEI. The CDR3 sequence is 13 residues long. The chain's CDR3 is CASARTDLYEQYF. CDR3 DNA sequence: TGTGCCAGCGCGAGGACAGATCTCTACGAGCAGTACTTC.

With respect to this clone: The sample contains more than one DNA sequence encoding this CDR3. V and J are TRBV19 and TRBJ2-7, with D possibly matching TRBD1 (6 bases). This CDR3 has 13 residues. Per the germline V gene, CDR1 is LNHDA and CDR2 is SQIVND (reference sequence). The V end lost 5 bases, the J end lost 2 bases, and 10 bases lay between the germline ends. The CDR3 loop reads CASSLRGTYEQYF. CDR3 DNA: TGTGCCAGTAGTCTTAGGGGGACCTACGAGCAGTACTTC.

Concerning this clone: The same CDR3 can be traced to other DNA sequences in this sample. The CDR3 nucleotides read TGCGCCAGCAGCCAAGAGAATAGCGGGACCTACGAGCAGTACTTC. It yields the protein CASSQENSGTYEQYF. The chain employs TRBV4-3 and TRBJ2-7; the match to TRBD2 covers 8 bases. V lost 0 bases and J lost 2; bases outside the gene matches: 3. Germline V gives CDR1 LGHNA, CDR2 YSLEER. The CDR3 sequence is 15 residues long.

V and J are TRBV6-1 and TRBJ2-5; D possibly corresponds to TRBD2 (6 bases). V was pared by 11 bases and J by 4 bases, with 17 bases between. CDR1 is MNHNS, CDR2 SASEGT, per germline. The CDR3 has 13 residues. This chain's CDR3 is CAARAAGPETQYF. CDR3 DNA sequence: TGTGCCGCGCGGGCTGCGGGGCCAGAGACCCAGTACTTC.

This clone is a singleton in its sample. The gene calls are TRBV5-6 and TRBJ2-7; 12 bases map to TRBD1. V was pared by 0 bases and J by 6 bases, with 10 bases of the junction left unmatched. The CDR3 covers 17 residues. Germline V gene data show CDR1 as SGHDT and CDR2 as YYEEEE. In DNA, the CDR3 is TGTGCCAGCAGCTTGGAAACCTGGGACAGGGGGCAGGGCGAGCAGTACTTC. Its translation: CASSLETWDRGQGEQYF. The complete variable domain, with remaining parts taken from reference TRBV5-6 and TRBJ2-7, reads DAGVTQSPTHLIKTRGQQVTLRCSPKSGHDTVSWYQQALGQGPQFIFQYYEEEERQRGNFPDRFSGHQFPNYSSELNVNALLLGDSALYLCASSLETWDRGQGEQYFGPGTRLTVT.

The chain links TRBV6-1 to TRBJ2-3, with D perhaps matching TRBD1 or TRBD2 (5 bases each). This CDR3 has 14 amino acids. Germline CDR1 and CDR2: MNHNS and SASEGT. The germline V and J ends were trimmed by 6 bases and 1 base, with 11 bases remaining between them. CDR3 residues: CASRVRGGTDTQYF. CDR3 nucleotides: TGTGCCAGCAGAGTTAGAGGGGGCACAGATACGCAGTATTTT.

The gene calls are TRBV19 and TRBJ2-3, with 11 bases that match TRBD2. Germline loops: CDR1 LNHDA, CDR2 SQIVND (reference sequence). The V segment lost 5 bases and the J segment 0 bases; nucleotides outside the gene matches: 7. This CDR3 has 17 residues. CDR3 bases: TGTGCCAGTAGTCCCCAGACTAGCGGGGCTAGCACAGATACGCAGTATTTT. Translated: CASSPQTSGASTDTQYF.